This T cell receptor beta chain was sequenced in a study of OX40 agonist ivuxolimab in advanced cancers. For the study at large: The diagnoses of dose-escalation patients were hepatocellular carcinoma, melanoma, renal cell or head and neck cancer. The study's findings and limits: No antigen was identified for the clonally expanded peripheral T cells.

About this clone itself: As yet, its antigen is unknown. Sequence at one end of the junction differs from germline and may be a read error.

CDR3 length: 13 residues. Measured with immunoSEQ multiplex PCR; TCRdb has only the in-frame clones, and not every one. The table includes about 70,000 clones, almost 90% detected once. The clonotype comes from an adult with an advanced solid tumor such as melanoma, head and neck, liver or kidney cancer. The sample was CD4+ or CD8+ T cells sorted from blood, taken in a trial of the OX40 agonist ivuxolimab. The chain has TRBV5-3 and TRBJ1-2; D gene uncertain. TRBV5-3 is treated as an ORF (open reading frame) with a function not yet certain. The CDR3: CASSLASNYGYTF. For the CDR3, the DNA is TGTGCCAGCAGCTTGGCCTCGAACTATGGCTACACCTTC.